This TCR beta chain was sequenced for a study of T cells in Graves' hyperthyroidism and ophthalmopathy. About the study: Blood from the periphery was taken at initial diagnosis, before any treatment. Findings of the study overall: The blood repertoire included most of the expanded thyroid clonotypes above 0.001.

Many counts were recorded for this clonotype. Its antigen is not known. Amplified regions were TCR beta CDR3 sequences from RNA transcripts. A set of HTBI primers served as the primers for a first-round RT-PCR of the TCR CDR3. TCRdb processed the multiplex PCR reads anew with MiXCR; each CDR3 protein has one entry. The profile shows around 360,000 distinct CDR3 sequences, around 15% of them singletons. CDR1 and CDR2 (germline): DFQATT, SNEGSKA (reference sequence). Trimming left V 6 bases short and J 2 bases short, with 19 bases between. This CDR3 region has 15 residues. Subjects with ophthalmopathy showed a Clinical Activity Score no lower than 3, a NOSPECS grade no lower than 4, and a duration shorter than 3 months. Exclusion followed for patients with uncontrolled infection, other autoimmune disease, pregnancy or lactation.

The TCR was taken from a woman in her fifties or sixties with Graves' ophthalmopathy. Sequencing input: blood. The chain has TRBV20-1 and TRBJ2-5, with D tentatively TRBD1 (6 bases). CDR3 coding DNA: TGCAGTGCAAACTCCCCGGGACAAACTCAAGAGACCCAGTACTTC. Amino acid sequence: CSANSPGQTQETQYF.